A selection of T cell receptor beta chains follows, all from one sample in a study of cytomegalovirus exposure and HLA in healthy donors. Sequencing used immunoSEQ multiplex PCR; TCRdb keeps in-frame clones, though not all of them. The sample lists over 150,000 clones, around four fifths seen once, with approximately 1.3% in the top ten. Material: PBMCs. These TCRs come from a woman in her twenties or thirties in good health and CMV-seropositive. Both conserved end residues are part of each CDR3. The order of the fields is J gene, CDR3 length, V gene, clone size, CDR3 protein. Size is stated for part of the rows, as once, few or many counts, or as a class when the clone is expanded.

TRBJ1-5,17,TRBV4-1,NA,CASSQAGQGLTFQPQHF
TRBJ1-1,15,TRBV10-3,NA,CAIKPADRGGTEAFF
TRBJ1-1,17,TRBV9,NA,CASSAPTGGDRNTEAFF
TRBJ2-1,15,TRBV5-1,NA,CASSTGLPAGNEQFF
TRBJ1-2,18,TRBV5-1,NA,CASSLAGTGRSKSYGYTF
TRBJ2-7,14,TRBV10-1,few,CVVREGKSTYEQYF
TRBJ2-1,15,TRBV7-8,NA,CASSSSRGLGNEQFF
TRBJ2-7,13,TRBV6-4,NA,CASSSQVDYEQYF
TRBJ2-7,14,TRBV15,NA,CATSRDRASYEQYF
TRBJ2-5,15,TRBV9,NA,CASSVGLALQETQYF
TRBJ1-2,13,TRBV5-1,NA,CASSATVLSGYTF
TRBJ2-5,14,TRBV9,NA,CASGVSVAGETQYF
TRBJ1-1,13,TRBV9,NA,CASSIPGDREPFF
TRBJ1-5,15,TRBV5-1,NA,CASSRQGGANQPQHF
TRBJ2-7,14,TRBV6-5,NA,CASSYSRQIYEQYF
TRBJ2-7,17,TRBV27,once,CASSKVATGGADYEQYF
TRBJ2-7,16,TRBV11-2,NA,CASSFGQLAGSYEQYF
TRBJ2-5,15,TRBV5-6,NA,CASSPETGWGETQYF
TRBJ2-5,15,TRBV6-4,few,CASSVEAGGAETQYF
TRBJ1-1,13,TRBV6-4,NA,CASSDFTGTEAFF
TRBJ2-7,16,TRBV4-1,NA,CASSQDTSGNPYEQYF
TRBJ1-5,14,TRBV19,few,CASSDLGREQPQHF
TRBJ2-7,16,TRBV2,NA,CASSENSGTNTYEQYF
TRBJ2-7,15,TRBV6-5,few,CASSPSGTGSYEQYF
TRBJ2-2,15,TRBV28,NA,CASSSGQWGTGELFF
TRBJ1-3,15,TRBV2,few,CASSERGADGNTIYF
TRBJ2-7,17,TRBV7-8,NA,CASSLGGGLPTTYEQYF
TRBJ1-1,16,TRBV9,few,CASSVEPGQGYFEAFF
TRBJ2-7,15,TRBV19,NA,CASSKTGTKDYEQYF
TRBJ2-2,14,TRBV2,NA,CASHGTSHPGELFF
TRBJ2-4,16,TRBV7-8,NA,CASSLTRQADKNIQYF
TRBJ1-6,15,TRBV28,NA,CASSLWRAEDSPLHF
TRBJ2-4,12,TRBV7-9,NA,CASSLYVNIQYF
TRBJ1-1,14,TRBV10-1,NA,CASSESLGNTEAFF
TRBJ2-6,14,TRBV6-1,NA,CASRGGSALFLLTF
TRBJ2-2,14,TRBV4-1,NA,CASSTISDGGELFF
TRBJ1-1,10,TRBV2,NA,CATGGTEAFF
TRBJ2-5,15,TRBV5-1,few,CASSLDYGEQETQYF
TRBJ2-1,14,TRBV28,NA,CASNSGSSYNEQFF
TRBJ1-1,11,TRBV30,NA,CAWSGQVEAFF
TRBJ1-1,14,TRBV19,NA,CASHPDSLNTEAFF
TRBJ2-5,16,TRBV5-1,NA,CASSQGLAASGETQYF
TRBJ1-1,15,TRBV28,NA,CASSRAGPDPPEAFF
TRBJ2-3,14,TRBV19,NA,CASSRTVSTDTQYF
TRBJ2-1,16,TRBV7-3,NA,CASSLLGSGGNNEQFF
TRBJ2-5,14,TRBV7-9,NA,CASSPWTTQETQYF
TRBJ2-5,15,TRBV30,NA,CAWTAGGQGIETQYF
TRBJ2-7,16,TRBV7-8,NA,CASSLGQAARSYEQYF
TRBJ2-7,14,TRBV5-1,once,CASSLDVAGYEQYF
TRBJ1-4,16,TRBV4-3,once,CASSQGTQATNEKLFF
TRBJ1-2,13,TRBV27,NA,CASSLDRVKGYTF
TRBJ2-1,16,TRBV19,NA,CASSSPGTRIYNEQFF
TRBJ1-2,15,TRBV28,few,CATPTHGNLNYGYTF
TRBJ2-1,13,TRBV7-2,NA,CASSLGQNNEQFF